This is a list of T cell receptor beta chains from one sample in a study of beta chain features in type 1 diabetes. Assay: immunoSEQ multiplex PCR; the TCRdb copy retains only in-frame clones and omits some. Among about 640,000 clones listed, around 12% were seen once. Sequenced sample: naive CD4+ T cells from blood. These receptors all stem from a man aged 30 to 45 with type 1 diabetes. Both conserved end residues are part of each CDR3.

TRBV30	TRBJ1-4	CAWSPLELWLGAGPDIATNEKLFF
TRBV6-6	TRBJ2-3	CASSQTTGGGSDTQYF
TRBV4-2	TRBJ2-1	CASSLRTGQRTHNEQFF
TRBV11-3	TRBJ2-7	CASSSQPTGTYEQYF
TRBV9	TRBJ2-1	CASSVTVYNEQFF
TRBV28	TRBJ1-6	CASSEGTGDNSPLHF
TRBV4-1	TRBJ2-5	CASSQEGVRQETQYF
TRBV7-9	TRBJ2-1	CASSPIPAGTSGLSEQFF
TRBV5-1	TRBJ2-7	CASSLATSGAYEQYF
TRBV7-9	TRBJ2-5	CASSLVGETQYF
TRBV6-5	TRBJ2-7	CASSYSSSRGAYEQYF
TRBV29-1	TRBJ2-7	CSVQTGTGGGYEQYF
TRBV9	TRBJ2-7	CASSFGQGSREQYF
TRBV19	TRBJ1-5	CASSMSSNQPQHF
TRBV9	TRBJ2-5	CASSPTGGNQETQYF
TRBV6-4	TRBJ2-3	CASSDIWGQGTQYF
TRBV18	TRBJ2-7	CASSPAGQPYEQYF
TRBV18	TRBJ1-5	CASSQGQNNQPQHF
TRBV7-2	TRBJ1-2	CASSLDRGRFYGYTF
TRBV5-6	TRBJ2-1	CASGLAGTTYNEQFF
TRBV5-4	TRBJ2-2	CASSFLGTGNTGELFF
TRBV18	TRBJ2-6	CASYGSSGANVLTF
TRBV5-1	TRBJ2-1	CASSIGQGPDEQFF
TRBV28	TRBJ1-2	CASSTSLNGYTF
TRBV19	TRBJ1-5	CASSQTGGAGQPQHF
TRBV11-2	TRBJ1-2	CASISGGERAGSIYTF
TRBV9	TRBJ2-1	CASSFGTSGAFSYNEQFF
TRBV5-1	TRBJ2-2	CASSLFGGTGELFF
TRBV25-1	TRBJ2-7	CASSELRGPAYEQYF
TRBV5-6	TRBJ1-2	CASSLGWDNYGYTF
TRBV7-2	TRBJ1-2	CASSHRGQGYGYTF
TRBV19	TRBJ1-6	CATMSTDNSPLHF
TRBV11-2	TRBJ2-3	CASSLYSTDTQYF
TRBV15	TRBJ1-1	CATSIDRAEAFF
TRBV2	TRBJ1-3	CASSEVPAGNTIYF
TRBV4-2	TRBJ2-3	CASSNLRGLGDTQYF
TRBV13	TRBJ1-6	CASSLVRGLNSPLHF
TRBV6-5	TRBJ2-7	CASSYRGGYEQYF
TRBV30	TRBJ1-5	CAWSASDQPQHF
TRBV4-3	TRBJ2-2	CASSPQEGSNTGELFF
TRBV11-2	TRBJ2-7	CASSQGGEQYF
TRBV7-2	TRBJ2-5	CASSPSPDKSETQYF
TRBV7-8	TRBJ2-1	CASSLRQGAAFEQFF
TRBV10-1	TRBJ2-7	CASILYEQYF
TRBV9	TRBJ2-1	CASSIRSSGGGEQFF
TRBV4-2	TRBJ2-7	CASSPGTGLNEQYF
TRBV6-5	TRBJ2-7	CASSYSLGGSYEQYF
TRBV7-9	TRBJ1-1	CASSLKISEAFF
TRBV10-3	TRBJ1-1	CANRGLNTEAFF